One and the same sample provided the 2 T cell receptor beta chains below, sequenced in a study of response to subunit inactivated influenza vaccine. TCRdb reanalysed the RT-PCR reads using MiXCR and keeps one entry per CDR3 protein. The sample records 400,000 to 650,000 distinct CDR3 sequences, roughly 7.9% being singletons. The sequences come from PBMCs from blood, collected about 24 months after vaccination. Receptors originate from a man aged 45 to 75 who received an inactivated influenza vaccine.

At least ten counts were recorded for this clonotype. Here the CDR3 reads CASSPSGTGPFKTQYF. For the CDR3, the DNA is TGCGCCAGCAGCCCCTCCGGGACAGGGCCATTTAAGACCCAGTACTTC. This chain links TRBV5-1 with TRBJ2-5, with 9 bases that match TRBD1. V lost 4 bases and J lost 6; bases outside the gene matches: 13. The CDR3 covers 16 residues. Per germline, CDR1 SGHRS and CDR2 YFSETQ.

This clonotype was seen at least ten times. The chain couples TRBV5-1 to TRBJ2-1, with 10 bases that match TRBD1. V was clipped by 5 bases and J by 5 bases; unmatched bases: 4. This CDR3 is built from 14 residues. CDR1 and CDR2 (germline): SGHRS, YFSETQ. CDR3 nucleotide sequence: TGCGCCAGCAGTTCCGGGACAGGGGACAATGAGCAGTTCTTC. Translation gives CASSSGTGDNEQFF. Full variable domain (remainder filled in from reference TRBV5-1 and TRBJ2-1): KAGVTQTPRYLIKTRGQQVTLSCSPISGHRSVSWYQQTPGQGLQFLFEYFSETQRNKGNFPGRFSGRQFSNSRSEMNVSTLELGDSALYLCASSSGTGDNEQFFGPGTRLTVL.